These 3 T cell receptor beta chains came from one sample sequenced in a study of regulatory T cells in long-lasting Graves disease. This sample's time point: persistent/refractory GD, antithyroid drugs over 5 years with positive TRAb. Researchers made the TCR library from RNA that was extracted from PBMCs. TCR beta libraries were built with iRepertoire HTBI primers and Arm-PCR of CDR3 regions. TCRdb re-called the multiplex PCR reads with MiXCR, one entry per CDR3 protein. The table lists a few hundred thousand distinct CDR3 sequences, over 20% of them singletons. The material sequenced was peripheral blood mononuclear cells (PBMCs), taken when the disease was refractory, from a patient treated with antithyroid drugs. These receptors all stem from a female donor with Graves disease.

About this clonotype itself: Just one base apart from a much larger clone, this may be a read error. The chain combines TRBV27 with TRBJ2-2; no firm D call. Germline V gene lookup returns CDR1 MNHEY and CDR2 SMNVEV (reference sequence). V dropped 6 bases and J dropped 5 bases, with 16 bases sitting between them. CDR3 length: 15 residues. The DNA of the CDR3 is TGTGCCAGCAGCTTGATCTTTGGCGGAACCGGGGAGCTGTTTTTT. Protein product: CASSLIFGGTGELFF.

The chain uses TRBV10-3 and TRBJ2-4, with 8 bases matching TRBD2. The germline gives CDR1 ENHRY, CDR2 SYGVKD. J lost 4 bases, V lost 2 bases, and 4 bases had no gene match. The CDR3 is made up of 15 amino acids. The CDR3 DNA sequence: TGTGCCATCAGTGAGACCACTAGCGGTAAAAACATTCAGTACTTC. The encoded protein is CAISETTSGKNIQYF.

This clonotype occurred many times. This sequence joins TRBV20-1 and TRBJ1-1; D is undetermined. Germline V gives CDR1 DFQATT, CDR2 SNEGSKA (reference sequence). V dropped 5 bases and J dropped 3 bases, with 13 bases sitting between them. The CDR3 sequence is 13 residues long. CDR3 loop: CSAGDVAHTEAFF. DNA for the CDR3: TGCAGTGCTGGGGATGTGGCGCACACTGAAGCTTTCTTT.